This note documents a single TCR beta chain sequence. The antigen is unknown. Mouse gene names apply. The CDR3 extends 4 residues past the end of the read, so its final part is completed from the germline J gene. The same CDR3 arises from other DNA sequences in this sample as well. After isolation, RNA underwent reverse transcription to generate cDNA as the sequencing template. Clones were sequenced by immunoSEQ multiplex PCR, and TCRdb holds only the in-frame ones, with some missing. The repertoire shows 290,000 or so clones, none seen only once; the top ten take 0.9% to 1.5%. The sorting of pooled cutaneous lymph node cells relied on CD4, CD8alpha, NKG2D, NKG2ACE and other markers. The data stem from a study of CD8+ T cells in alopecia areata. Study background: Recipients were roughly 7-10-week-old female C3H/HeJ mice grafted with skin from approximately 6-13-month-old C3H/HeJ donors with spontaneous alopecia.

Findings and caveats of the study: Higher clonality was seen in lesional scalp than in normal scalp, especially in alopecia totalis/universalis. Sharing of TCR sequences between patients (possibly for HLA-related reasons) was less clear than in mice.

V lost 5 bases and J lost 0, with 3 bases in between. The CDR3 is made up of 11 amino acids. The V gene's germline CDR1 is NNHDY and CDR2 SYVADS. The V call is TRBV13-3, the J call TRBJ2-7; D gene uncertain. This TCR came from a C3H/HeJ mouse with alopecia areata. The mouse line has the MHC haplotype H2-k. Sequenced material: CD4+ T cells sorted from a lymph node. Incomplete CDR3 DNA: TGTGCCAGCAGCCACTCCTAT. Translated, it gives CASSHSY. In full, the CDR3 reads CASSHSYEQYF.